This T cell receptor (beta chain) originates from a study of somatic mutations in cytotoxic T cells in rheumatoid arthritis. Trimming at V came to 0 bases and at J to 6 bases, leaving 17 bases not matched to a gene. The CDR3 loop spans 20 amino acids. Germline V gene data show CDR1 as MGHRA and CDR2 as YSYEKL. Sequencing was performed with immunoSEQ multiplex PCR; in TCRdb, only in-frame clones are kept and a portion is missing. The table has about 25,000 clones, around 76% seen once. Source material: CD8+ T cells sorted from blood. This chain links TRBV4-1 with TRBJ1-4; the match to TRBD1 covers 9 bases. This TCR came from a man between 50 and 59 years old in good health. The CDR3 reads CASSQEGSGQGGPGDEKLFF. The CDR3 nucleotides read TGCGCCAGCAGCCAAGAGGGGTCGGGACAGGGAGGGCCGGGCGATGAAAAACTGTTTTTT.